A single sample gave rise to the 32 T cell receptor beta chains below, sequenced in a study of response to subunit inactivated influenza vaccine. TCRdb re-derived calls from the RT-PCR reads in MiXCR, one entry per CDR3 protein. The table lists 500,000 to 600,000 distinct CDR3 sequences, less than 15% of them singletons. The sequenced sample was PBMCs from blood, obtained roughly 12 days after vaccination. The receptor source for this set is a man aged 45 to 65 who received an inactivated influenza vaccine.

This clonotype was counted only a few times. This chain uses TRBV11-2 with TRBJ2-5; D might be TRBD2 (6 bases). The CDR3 covers 16 residues. V lost 1 base to trimming and J lost 2 bases, with 14 bases between them. Germline values: CDR1 SGHAT, CDR2 FQNNGV. CDR3 amino acids: CASSLGLGLNQETQYF. The CDR3 bases are TGTGCCAGCAGCTTAGGGTTGGGACTTAATCAAGAGACCCAGTACTTC.

The chain links TRBV5-1 to TRBJ2-1, with 11 bases that match TRBD2. The CDR3 sequence is 16 residues long. Germline CDR1 reads SGHRS; CDR2 reads YFSETQ. Losses at the gene ends were 2 bases for V and 1 base for J; bases not matched to a gene: 2. CDR3 loop: CASSFTSGGSYNEQFF. The CDR3 bases are TGCGCCAGCAGCTTCACTAGCGGGGGATCCTACAATGAGCAGTTCTTC.

Many counts were recorded for this clonotype. CDR3 in amino acids: CASALMAYSNQPQHF. The CDR3, as DNA: TGTGCCAGCGCCTTGATGGCATATAGCAATCAGCCCCAGCATTTT. The chain is built from TRBV6-1 and TRBJ1-5; D remains unclear. Germline loops: CDR1 MNHNS, CDR2 SASEGT. This CDR3 is built from 15 residues. V was shortened by 8 bases and J by 0 bases, with 14 bases between the two germline ends.

This clonotype was seen a few times. This chain links TRBV6-2 or TRBV6-3 with TRBJ2-7; 7 bases line up with TRBD1. This CDR3 is built from 15 residues. V trimming: 6 bases; J trimming: 3 bases; junction bases outside the gene matches: 11. CDR1 and CDR2 from the germline V gene are MNHEY and SVGEGT. The CDR3 region has the DNA TGTGCCAGCAGCCAATACCGGGACAGAGTCTACGAGCAGTACTTC. This translates into CASSQYRDRVYEQYF.

In its sample, this clonotype was seen a few times. The chain couples TRBV4-1 to TRBJ1-2; TRBD1 matches at 7 bases. The CDR3 consists of 14 residues. Germline CDR1 is MGHRA and CDR2 is YSYEKL. V was pared by 1 base and J by 4 bases, with 3 bases of the junction left unmatched. The CDR3 DNA is TGCGCCAGCAGCCAAGGTGGGACAGTCTATGGCTACACCTTC. As protein: CASSQGGTVYGYTF.

This clonotype has a count of ten or more. The rearrangement uses TRBV5-1 and TRBJ1-1; no reliable D call. CDR1 and CDR2 (germline): SGHRS, YFSETQ. CDR3 length: 16 residues. V lost 0 bases, J lost 2 bases, and 14 bases lay in between. The CDR3 sequence is CASSLGGRVYNTEAFF. For the CDR3, the DNA is TGCGCCAGCAGCTTGGGTGGGAGGGTTTACAACACTGAAGCTTTCTTT.

This clonotype has only a few counts. The CDR3 sequence is CASSFPQGEESNTEAFF. As DNA, the CDR3 is TGTGCCAGCAGCTTCCCTCAAGGAGAGGAAAGTAACACTGAAGCTTTCTTT. The gene calls are TRBV7-9 and TRBJ1-1; the D is unclear. This CDR3 comprises 17 residues. Trimming removed 3 bases at V and 2 bases at J, with 19 bases between. Germline V gene lookup returns CDR1 SEHNR and CDR2 FQNEAQ (reference sequence).

This clonotype has at least ten counts. This sequence joins TRBV12-3 or TRBV12-4 and TRBJ2-1, with TRBD1 as a possible D gene (5 bases). CDR3 size: 15 residues. The V end was cut by 5 bases, the J end by 0 bases, with 11 bases between. The CDR3 region has the DNA TGTGCCAGCAGTCCTAGGACACCCTCCTACAATGAGCAGTTCTTC. The encoded protein is CASSPRTPSYNEQFF.

V gene TRBV18 combines with J gene TRBJ1-5; tentatively, D is TRBD1 (5 bases). Germline V gene lookup returns CDR1 KGHSH and CDR2 LQKENI. This CDR3 contains 14 residues. The V gene lost 3 bases and the J gene lost 4 bases, with 10 bases spanning the gap. The DNA of the CDR3 is TGTGCCAGCTCACCCGGAGCAGGGAATCAGCCCCAGCATTTT. Protein sequence: CASSPGAGNQPQHF.

This clonotype was counted a few times. This sequence joins TRBV25-1 and TRBJ2-6; D unclear. Germline V gene sequence: CDR1 MGHDK, CDR2 SYGVNS. The CDR3 covers 15 residues. The V end was cut by 9 bases, the J end by 4 bases, with 16 bases between. The CDR3 sequence is CASGIGPVGANVLTF. The CDR3 DNA reads as TGTGCCAGTGGGATAGGCCCTGTCGGGGCCAACGTCCTGACTTTC.

This clonotype was found a few times. The CDR3 here is CASSLGQLQPQHF. The CDR3 DNA reads as TGTGCCAGCAGCTTAGGACAGTTGCAGCCCCAGCATTTT. The chain recombines TRBV7-2 with TRBJ1-5; D may be TRBD1 (5 bases). The CDR3 is 13 residues long. Germline assignment: CDR1 SGHTA and CDR2 FQGNSA. The V end lost 1 base, the J end lost 7 bases, and 8 bases lay between the germline ends.

The table lists this clonotype with a few counts. DNA of the CDR3: TGCAGTGCGAAGCGGGACCCTACGAAGCAGTACTTC. Residues: CSAKRDPTKQYF. The chain combines TRBV20-1 with TRBJ2-7, with 7 bases matching TRBD2. J lost 8 bases, V lost 6 bases, and 10 bases had no gene match. Germline V gene sequence: CDR1 DFQATT, CDR2 SNEGSKA (reference sequence). This CDR3 spans 12 amino acids.

V usage is TRBV24-1 and J usage is TRBJ2-5; D may be TRBD2 (5 bases). This CDR3 contains 11 residues. The germline V and J ends were trimmed by 9 bases and 5 bases, with 9 bases remaining between them. Per germline, CDR1 KGHDR and CDR2 SFDVKD. The CDR3 coding sequence is TGTGCCACCGAGGGTCGGGAGACCCAGTACTTC. Translation: CATEGRETQYF.

J is TRBJ2-7 and V is TRBV12-3 or TRBV12-4; 7 bases line up with TRBD1. Unmatched junction bases numbered 4, after V lost 6 bases and J lost 2 bases. The CDR3 sequence is 13 residues long. CDR3 sequence (DNA): TGTGCCAGCAGAGCGACAGGGCCCTACGAGCAGTACTTC. Protein: CASRATGPYEQYF.

This clonotype was seen once. The chain joins TRBV7-3 to TRBJ2-3, with 14 bases matching TRBD2. J lost 4 bases, V lost 5 bases, and 5 bases had no gene match. CDR1 SGHTA and CDR2 FQGTGA come from the germline V gene. This CDR3 comprises 16 residues. The CDR3 here is CASSPWGLAGADTQYF. CDR3 coding DNA: TGTGCCAGCAGCCCCTGGGGACTAGCGGGAGCAGATACGCAGTATTTT.

V is TRBV4-3 and J is TRBJ2-7; a weak D match, TRBD1 (5 bases). The CDR3 has 14 residues. Trimming cost V 4 bases and J 3 bases, with 13 bases left between them. Looked up from germline, CDR1 is LGHNA and CDR2 is YSLEER. DNA for the CDR3: TGCGCCAGCAGCCCAGGGCTGCGAAGCTACGAGCAGTACTTC. This sequence encodes CASSPGLRSYEQYF.

Only a few counts were recorded for this clonotype. The V and J genes are TRBV30 and TRBJ2-4; D unresolved. Germline V gene lookup returns CDR1 GTSNPN and CDR2 SVGIG (reference sequence). V shed 5 bases and J shed 0 bases, with 8 bases lying between them. This CDR3 comprises 13 residues. CDR3: CAWEPVAKNIQYF. CDR3 sequence (DNA): TGTGCCTGGGAGCCTGTAGCCAAAAACATTCAGTACTTC.

The chain couples TRBV6-5 to TRBJ1-6; tentatively, D is TRBD1 (5 bases). The CDR3 runs to 17 residues. From germline, CDR1 is MNHEY and CDR2 SVGAGI. The V and J ends lost 1 base and 5 bases respectively, with 15 bases between them. DNA for the CDR3: TGTGCCAGCAGTTACTTCCAGGCGGGGGACGATAATTCACCCCTCCACTTT. Residues: CASSYFQAGDDNSPLHF.

This rearrangement joins TRBV5-1 to TRBJ2-1; D unresolved. V shed 0 bases and J shed 2 bases, with 18 bases lying between them. Per germline, CDR1 SGHRS and CDR2 YFSETQ. This CDR3 is 18 amino acids long. Here the CDR3 DNA reads TGCGCCAGCAGCTTGGCCTGGGCCAGGCCTAATCCCTACAATGAGCAGTTCTTC. Translating gives CASSLAWARPNPYNEQFF.

This clonotype has just a few counts. V gene TRBV5-1 combines with J gene TRBJ2-1; 10 bases are shared with TRBD2. CDR3 length equals 16 residues. The junction had 7 bases not matched to a gene; V was cut back by 1 base and J by 6 bases. Germline-derived CDR1 and CDR2 are SGHRS and YFSETQ. The CDR3 reads CASSLYSGGSSNEQFF. Written as DNA, the CDR3 is TGCGCCAGCAGCTTGTATAGCGGGGGGTCGAGCAATGAGCAGTTCTTC.

This chain links TRBV6-2 or TRBV6-3 with TRBJ2-3, with 10 bases identical to TRBD1. Trimming removed 0 bases from V and 5 bases from J; junction bases left unmatched: 11. CDR3 length equals 18 residues. The germline gives CDR1 MNHEY, CDR2 SVGEGT. The DNA of the CDR3 is TGTGCCAGCAGTTACTCGGTCTATCGGGACAGGGGAAGAGATACGCAGTATTTT. Translated: CASSYSVYRDRGRDTQYF.

This clonotype came up a few times. V and J are TRBV3-1 and TRBJ2-1, with D tentatively TRBD1 or TRBD2 (5 bases each). Germline lookup yields CDR1 LGHDT and CDR2 YNNKEL (reference sequence). V was cut by 0 bases and J by 3 bases, with 12 bases left in between. The length of the CDR3 is 16 residues. Written as DNA, the CDR3 is TGTGCCAGCAGCCAAGATGGGGGTCTCGACTACAATGAGCAGTTCTTC. Encoded protein: CASSQDGGLDYNEQFF.

This clonotype was detected only once. V usage is TRBV6-2 or TRBV6-3 and J usage is TRBJ2-3, with D possibly matching TRBD1 (5 bases). The germline V gene has CDR1 MNHEY and CDR2 SVGEGT. The CDR3 runs 15 residues. V dropped 6 bases and J dropped 6 bases, with 19 bases sitting between them. CDR3: CASSNHRYLTDTQYF. The CDR3 DNA reads TGTGCCAGCAGCAATCACAGGTACCTTACCGATACGCAGTATTTT.

There are a few counts of this clonotype. The chain carries TRBV24-1 and TRBJ2-3; D is tentatively TRBD1 or TRBD2 (5 bases each). The V gene's germline CDR1 is KGHDR and CDR2 SFDVKD. Trimming removed 3 bases from V and 1 base from J, with 10 bases in between. This CDR3 is 15 amino acids long. The CDR3 nucleotides are TGTGCCACCAGTGATCGGGGACGGGGCACAGATACGCAGTATTTT. Amino acid sequence: CATSDRGRGTDTQYF.

This clonotype was seen more than once but under ten times. This chain connects TRBV29-1 to TRBJ2-5; 9 nucleotides line up with TRBD1. The germline V gene encodes CDR1 SQVTM and CDR2 ANQGSEA. V shed 1 base and J 5 bases; nucleotides not matched to a gene: 5. The CDR3 has 14 residues. CDR3 DNA: TGCAGCGTTGAAGGGGCCGGGACAGGGGAGACCCAGTACTTC. This encodes CSVEGAGTGETQYF.

The chain employs TRBV7-8 and TRBJ2-7; 9 nucleotides align to TRBD2. The CDR3 is 16 amino acids. Germline V gene data show CDR1 as SGHVS and CDR2 as FQNEAQ. V lost 5 bases, J lost 5 bases, and 13 bases stayed unmatched. The CDR3 nucleotides read TGTGCCAGCAGCGCGTCTAGCGGGACCAATCCCCACGAGCAGTACTTC. It encodes CASSASSGTNPHEQYF.

V gene TRBV15 combines with J gene TRBJ1-2; D unresolved. Trimming took off 3 bases at V and 3 bases at J, with 14 bases between the two ends. There are 15 residues in the CDR3. Germline loops: CDR1 LNHNV, CDR2 YYDKDF (reference sequence). This CDR3 is CATSRSLGSDYGYTF. For the CDR3, the DNA is TGTGCCACCAGCAGGTCCTTGGGCTCCGACTATGGCTACACCTTC.

This clonotype was counted a few times. This rearrangement joins TRBV29-1 to TRBJ1-1; perhaps TRBD1 as D (5 bases). The CDR3 runs 12 residues. Germline V gene data show CDR1 as SQVTM and CDR2 as ANQGSEA. V shed 3 bases and J shed 4 bases, with 9 bases lying between them. The CDR3 region is CSVDGGGTEAFF. CDR3 DNA: TGCAGCGTTGATGGGGGGGGCACTGAAGCTTTCTTT.

The sample holds a few counts of this clonotype. The chain uses TRBV20-1 and TRBJ2-7; possibly TRBD1 for D (6 bases). The CDR3 has 12 amino acids. V lost 5 bases and J lost 6, with 14 bases in between. Germline CDR1 and CDR2: DFQATT and SNEGSKA (reference sequence). The CDR3 loop is CSAQGIMGEQYF. The CDR3 region has the DNA TGCAGTGCTCAGGGGATTATGGGCGAGCAGTACTTC.

CDR3 sequence: CASSLRTRDSVAYEQYF. CDR3 nucleotides: TGCGCCAGCAGCCTGAGGACCCGGGACAGTGTTGCGTACGAGCAGTACTTC. This chain connects TRBV4-3 to TRBJ2-7; 7 bases are a match to TRBD1. The CDR3 consists of 17 residues. The V and J ends lost 4 bases and 4 bases, in that order; junction bases with no gene match: 16. Germline CDR1 is LGHNA and CDR2 is YSLEER.

This clonotype was counted between two and nine times. The chain combines TRBV10-2 with TRBJ2-3; 7 bases line up with TRBD2. Trimming at V came to 8 bases and at J to 3 bases, leaving 5 bases not matched to a gene. Germline loops: CDR1 WSHSY, CDR2 SAAADI. This CDR3 comprises 13 residues. The CDR3 region has the DNA TGCGCCAGCGGCCCAGCGGGAACAGATACGCAGTATTTT. Translating it yields CASGPAGTDTQYF.

J is TRBJ2-7 and V is TRBV5-1; D possibly corresponds to TRBD1 (6 bases). V was cut by 7 bases and J by 0 bases, with 8 bases left in between. Germline V gives CDR1 SGHRS, CDR2 YFSETQ. The CDR3 runs 12 residues. The CDR3 is CASQGSSYEQYF. The CDR3 region has the DNA TGCGCCAGCCAGGGGAGCTCCTACGAGCAGTACTTC.